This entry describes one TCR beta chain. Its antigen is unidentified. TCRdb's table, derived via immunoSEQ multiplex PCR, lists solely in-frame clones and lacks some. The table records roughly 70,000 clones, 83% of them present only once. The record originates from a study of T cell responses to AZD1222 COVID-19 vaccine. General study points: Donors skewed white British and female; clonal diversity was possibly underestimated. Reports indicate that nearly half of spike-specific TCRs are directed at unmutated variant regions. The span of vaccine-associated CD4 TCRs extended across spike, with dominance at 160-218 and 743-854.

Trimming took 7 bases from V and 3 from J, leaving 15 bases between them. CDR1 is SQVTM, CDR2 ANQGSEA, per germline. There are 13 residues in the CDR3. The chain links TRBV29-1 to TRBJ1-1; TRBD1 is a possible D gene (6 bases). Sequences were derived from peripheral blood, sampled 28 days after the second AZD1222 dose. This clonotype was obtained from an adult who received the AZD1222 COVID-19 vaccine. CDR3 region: CSALRGGDTEAFF. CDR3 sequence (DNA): TGCAGCGCCCTCCGGGGGGGCGACACTGAAGCTTTCTTT.